A selection of T cell receptor beta chains follows, all from one sample in a study of blood T cell repertoires in COVID-19. Here immunoSEQ multiplex PCR was the method, and the copy in TCRdb shows in-frame clones only, minus some. The sample yields around 120,000 clones, less than 85% seen once. Material for sequencing was peripheral blood. The receptor source for this set is a man aged 70 or older with active or convalescent COVID-19. The CDR3 runs from the conserved cysteine through the conserved F or W. A D gene is named only where the DNA matches it firmly. Size is stated for part of the rows, as once, few or many counts, or as a class when the clone is expanded.

J gene | clone size | D gene | V gene | CDR3 protein | CDR3 DNA
TRBJ2-2 | many | TRBD2 | TRBV7-6 | CASSLGLAANTGELFF | TGTGCCAGCAGCTTAGGGCTAGCGGCCAACACCGGGGAGCTGTTTTTT
TRBJ2-7 | . | TRBD1 | TRBV27 | CASSRDRGGYEQYF | TGTGCCAGCAGCCGGGACAGGGGGGGTTACGAGCAGTACTTC
TRBJ2-5 | . | . | TRBV19 | CASSIGGVEKTQYF | TGTGCCAGTAGTATAGGGGGCGTAGAGAAGACCCAGTACTTC
TRBJ1-2 | . | . | TRBV7-8 | CASSFSLPGGYGYTF | TGTGCCAGCAGCTTTAGCCTACCTGGTGGCTATGGCTACACCTTC
TRBJ2-7 | few | TRBD2 | TRBV6-4 | CASSDPGLAGGGEQYF | TGTGCCAGCAGTGATCCCGGACTAGCGGGAGGGGGTGAGCAGTACTTC
TRBJ2-1 | . | TRBD1 | TRBV27 | CASSQDRDRNEQFF | TGTGCCAGCAGCCAGGACAGGGATAGGAATGAGCAGTTCTTC
TRBJ2-2 | . | TRBD1 | TRBV27 | CASNRGTGELFF | TGTGCCAGCAACAGGGGCACCGGGGAGCTGTTTTTT
TRBJ1-5 | . | . | TRBV4-1 | CASSQDERQAQPQHF | TGCGCCAGCAGCCAAGATGAGAGACAGGCCCAGCCCCAGCATTTT
TRBJ2-5 | once | . | TRBV5-1 | CASSPVGGETQYF | TGCGCCAGCAGCCCCGTGGGAGGCGAGACCCAGTACTTC
TRBJ2-3 | many | . | TRBV19 | CASSIGGRYTDTQYF | TGTGCCAGTAGTATAGGGGGCAGATACACAGATACGCAGTATTTT
TRBJ1-5 | . | . | TRBV28 | CASTLGSSSNQPQHF | TGTGCCAGCACCTTGGGCAGTTCAAGCAATCAGCCCCAGCATTTT
TRBJ2-7 | . | . | TRBV5-1 | CASSLGSSAAYEQYF | TGCGCCAGCAGCTTGGGGTCTAGCGCAGCCTACGAGCAGTACTTC
TRBJ1-1 | . | . | TRBV6-6 | CASSYSFNGATEAFF | TGTGCCAGCAGTTACTCATTCAACGGAGCCACTGAAGCTTTCTTT
TRBJ1-1 | . | TRBD1 | TRBV6-5 | CASSYGSQGGTEAFF | TGTGCCAGCAGTTACGGGAGCCAGGGGGGAACTGAAGCTTTCTTT
TRBJ2-6 | . | TRBD2 | TRBV27 | CASSLYTSGSSGANVLTF | TGTGCCAGCAGTTTATATACTAGCGGGAGCTCTGGGGCCAACGTCCTGACTTTC
TRBJ2-1 | . | . | TRBV29-1 | CSARYNEQFF | TGCAGCGCCCGGTACAATGAGCAGTTCTTC
TRBJ2-5 | . | TRBD2 | TRBV4-2 | CASSQSRGQETQYF | TGTGCCAGCAGCCAATCGCGGGGGCAAGAGACCCAGTACTTC
TRBJ2-2 | few | TRBD2 | TRBV3-1/TRBV3-2 | CASSGTSGDNTGELFF | TGTGCCAGCTCCGGGACTAGCGGGGACAATACCGGGGAGCTGTTTTTT
TRBJ1-4 | . | . | TRBV19 | CASSIRQGINEKLFF | TGTGCCAGTAGTATACGGCAGGGGATTAATGAAAAACTGTTTTTT
TRBJ1-4 | few | TRBD1 | TRBV6-2/TRBV6-3 | CASSYDTGDNEKLFF | TGTGCCAGCAGTTACGACACAGGGGACAATGAAAAACTGTTTTTT
TRBJ2-2 | . | TRBD2 | TRBV4-1 | CASSLGLAGTGELFF | TGCGCCAGCAGCCTGGGACTAGCGGGGACCGGGGAGCTGTTTTTT
TRBJ2-3 | . | TRBD2 | TRBV7-2 | CASSLGAGGTDTQYF | TGTGCCAGCAGCTTAGGGGCGGGGGGCACAGATACGCAGTATTTT
TRBJ1-6 | few | TRBD1 | TRBV9 | CASSATGDYSPLHF | TGTGCCAGCAGCGCGACAGGGGATTATTCACCCCTCCACTTT
TRBJ2-2 | . | TRBD1 | TRBV6-6 | CASSWDRNTGELFF | TGTGCCAGCAGTTGGGACAGAAACACCGGGGAGCTGTTTTTT
TRBJ1-5 | . | TRBD1 | TRBV28 | CASSPPGQYSNQPQHF | TGTGCCAGCAGTCCCCCGGGACAGTATAGCAATCAGCCCCAGCATTTT
TRBJ2-1 | many | . | TRBV10-1 | CASSPGDGLNEQFF | TGCGCCAGCAGTCCGGGAGACGGATTGAATGAGCAGTTCTTC
TRBJ2-5 | . | . | TRBV18 | CASSLAVYQETQYF | TGTGCCAGCTCACTTGCGGTGTACCAAGAGACCCAGTACTTC
TRBJ1-1 | . | . | TRBV18 | CASSPNRANTEAFF | TGTGCCAGCTCACCAAACAGAGCGAACACTGAAGCTTTCTTT
TRBJ2-1 | once | TRBD1 | TRBV7-3 | CASSPIGTGSGSYNEQFF | TGTGCCAGCAGCCCTATAGGGACAGGGTCCGGCTCCTACAATGAGCAGTTCTTC
TRBJ2-2 | . | . | TRBV3-1/TRBV3-2 | CASSLGTGELFF | TGTGCCAGCAGCCTCGGTACCGGGGAGCTGTTTTTT
TRBJ1-2 | . | TRBD1 | TRBV9 | CASSPVGGQGYGYTF | TGTGCCAGCAGCCCCGTGGGGGGACAGGGTTACGGCTACACCTTC
TRBJ2-7 | . | TRBD1 | TRBV2 | CASSDDRVTYEQYF | TGTGCCAGCAGCGACGACAGGGTGACCTACGAGCAGTACTTC
TRBJ2-5 | . | TRBD1 | TRBV2 | CASSALGGLEETQYF | TGTGCCAGCAGTGCGTTAGGGGGCTTGGAAGAGACCCAGTACTTC
TRBJ2-1 | . | TRBD1 | TRBV7-9 | CASSLSPGTGPYNEQFF | TGTGCCAGCAGCTTATCCCCCGGGACAGGCCCCTACAATGAGCAGTTCTTC
TRBJ2-1 | . | TRBD2 | TRBV6-2/TRBV6-3 | CASSYRASGNEQFF | TGTGCCAGCAGTTATCGGGCTAGCGGCAATGAGCAGTTCTTC
TRBJ1-4 | . | . | TRBV9 | CASSVVPRGGELFF | TGTGCCAGCAGCGTAGTACCCAGGGGAGGGGAACTGTTTTTT
TRBJ2-1 | . | TRBD2 | TRBV11-2 | CASSPGASGGYNEQFF | TGTGCCAGCAGCCCGGGGGCGAGCGGGGGGTACAATGAGCAGTTCTTC
TRBJ2-3 | . | TRBD1 | TRBV5-1 | CASSFGQGGTDTQYF | TGCGCCAGCAGCTTCGGACAGGGCGGCACAGATACGCAGTATTTT
TRBJ1-1 | few | . | TRBV11-2 | CASSIVRDNEFKAFF | TGTGCCAGCAGCATCGTCCGGGACAACGAGTTCAAAGCTTTCTTT
TRBJ2-1 | . | TRBD2 | TRBV5-1 | CASSWTSGGDNEQFF | TGCGCCAGCAGCTGGACTAGCGGTGGGGACAATGAGCAGTTCTTC
TRBJ1-1 | . | TRBD1 | TRBV18 | CASSPQGVGNTEAFF | TGTGCCAGCTCACCCCAGGGGGTGGGGAACACTGAAGCTTTCTTT
TRBJ2-1 | few | TRBD2 | TRBV10-1 | CASSELSLAGDNNEQFF | TGCGCCAGCAGTGAGTTGTCACTAGCGGGAGATAACAATGAGCAGTTCTTC
TRBJ1-2 | . | . | TRBV10-3 | CAISEPTDSNYGYTF | TGTGCCATCAGTGAGCCCACAGACAGCAACTATGGCTACACCTTC
TRBJ1-1 | . | . | TRBV2 | CASSPGILNTEAFF | TGTGCCAGCAGTCCCGGGATTTTGAACACTGAAGCTTTCTTT
TRBJ1-1 | . | . | TRBV6-5 | CASIRTLNTEAFF | TGTGCCAGCATAAGGACACTTAACACTGAAGCTTTCTTT
TRBJ2-6 | . | . | TRBV7-2 | CASSLQVEGNVLTF | TGTGCCAGCAGCCTACAGGTAGAAGGCAACGTCCTGACTTTC
TRBJ1-2 | once | . | TRBV10-3 | CAISDAQGYNYGYTF | TGTGCCATCAGTGACGCTCAGGGTTATAACTATGGCTACACCTTC
TRBJ1-4 | . | . | TRBV5-8 | CASSLDDGGEKLFF | TGTGCCAGCAGCTTGGATGACGGAGGGGAAAAACTGTTTTTT
TRBJ1-6 | few | . | TRBV2 | CASSAATGSSPLHF | TGTGCCAGCAGTGCCGCCACAGGGAGCTCACCCCTCCACTTT
TRBJ1-2 | . | . | TRBV12-3/TRBV12-4 | CASSPGGFYGYTF | TGTGCCAGCAGCCCCGGGGGATTTTATGGCTACACCTTC
TRBJ1-1 | . | . | TRBV9 | CASSVGQYTEAFF | TGTGCCAGCAGCGTAGGACAGTACACTGAAGCTTTCTTT
TRBJ2-7 | . | TRBD1 | TRBV24-1 | CATSDGQGASYEQYF | TGTGCCACCAGTGATGGACAGGGTGCCTCCTACGAGCAGTACTTC
TRBJ1-3 | . | TRBD1 | TRBV4-1 | CASSQVGQGARVSSGNTIYF | TGCGCCAGCAGCCAAGTGGGACAGGGTGCCCGAGTCAGCTCTGGAAACACCATATATTTT
TRBJ1-4 | . | . | TRBV14 | CASSQRQGRGKLFF | TGTGCCAGCAGCCAACGCCAGGGGAGGGGAAAACTGTTTTTT
TRBJ2-3 | once | . | TRBV5-4 | CASSFEGETDTQYF | TGTGCCAGCAGCTTCGAGGGTGAGACAGATACGCAGTATTTT
TRBJ1-2 | few | TRBD1 | TRBV6-6 | CASSSQGADYGYTF | TGTGCCAGCAGCTCACAGGGGGCTGACTATGGCTACACCTTC
TRBJ2-7 | . | TRBD1 | TRBV29-1 | CSVGQGAREQYF | TGCAGCGTTGGACAGGGGGCGAGGGAGCAGTACTTC
TRBJ1-1 | few | . | TRBV7-6 | CASSLTPGVEAFF | TGTGCCAGCAGCTTAACCCCGGGAGTTGAAGCTTTCTTT